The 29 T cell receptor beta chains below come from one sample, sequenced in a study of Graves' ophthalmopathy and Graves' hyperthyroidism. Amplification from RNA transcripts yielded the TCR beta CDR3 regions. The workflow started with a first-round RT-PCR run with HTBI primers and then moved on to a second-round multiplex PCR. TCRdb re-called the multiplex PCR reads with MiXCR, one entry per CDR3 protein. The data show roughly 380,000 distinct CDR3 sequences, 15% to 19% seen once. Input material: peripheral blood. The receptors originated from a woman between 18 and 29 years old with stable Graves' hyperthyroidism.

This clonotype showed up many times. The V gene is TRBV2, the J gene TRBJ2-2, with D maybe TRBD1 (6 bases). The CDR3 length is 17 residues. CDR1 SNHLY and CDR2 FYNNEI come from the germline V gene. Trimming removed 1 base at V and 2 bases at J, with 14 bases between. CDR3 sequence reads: CASSEVSGTRNTGELFF. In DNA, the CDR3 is TGTGCCAGCAGTGAAGTTTCGGGGACACGAAACACCGGGGAGCTGTTTTTT. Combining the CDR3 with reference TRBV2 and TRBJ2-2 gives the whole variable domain EPEVTQTPSHQVTQMGQEVILRCVPISNHLYFYWYRQILGQKVEFLVSFYNNEISEKSEIFDDQFSVERPDGSNFTLKIRSTKLEDSAMYFCASSEVSGTRNTGELFFGEGSRLTVL.

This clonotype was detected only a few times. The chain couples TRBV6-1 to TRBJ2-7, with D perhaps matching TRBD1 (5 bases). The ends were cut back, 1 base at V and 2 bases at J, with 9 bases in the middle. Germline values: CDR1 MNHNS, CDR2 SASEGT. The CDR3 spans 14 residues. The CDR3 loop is CASSEVDSTYEQYF. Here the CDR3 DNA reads TGTGCCAGCAGTGAAGTCGACAGTACCTACGAGCAGTACTTC.

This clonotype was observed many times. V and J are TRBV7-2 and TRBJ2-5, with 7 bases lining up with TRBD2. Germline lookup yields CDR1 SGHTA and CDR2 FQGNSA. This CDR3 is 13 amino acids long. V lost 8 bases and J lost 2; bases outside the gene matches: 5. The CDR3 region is CASHPGLQETQYF. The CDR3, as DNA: TGTGCCAGCCACCCGGGACTACAAGAGACCCAGTACTTC.

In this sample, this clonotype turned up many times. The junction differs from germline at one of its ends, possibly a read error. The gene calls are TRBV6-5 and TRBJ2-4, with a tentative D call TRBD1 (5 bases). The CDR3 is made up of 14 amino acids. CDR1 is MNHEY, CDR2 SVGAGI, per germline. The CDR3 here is CASSLEQGSDIKYF. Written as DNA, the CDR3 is TGTGCCAGCAGCTTAGAGCAGGGCTCGGACATTAAGTACTTC.

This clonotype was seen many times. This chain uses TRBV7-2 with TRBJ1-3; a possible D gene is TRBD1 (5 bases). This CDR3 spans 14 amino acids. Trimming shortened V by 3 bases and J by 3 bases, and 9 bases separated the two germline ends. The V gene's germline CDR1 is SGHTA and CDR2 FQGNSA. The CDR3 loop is CASSLGGNGNTIYF. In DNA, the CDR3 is TGTGCCAGCAGCTTGGGGGGAAATGGAAACACCATATATTTT.

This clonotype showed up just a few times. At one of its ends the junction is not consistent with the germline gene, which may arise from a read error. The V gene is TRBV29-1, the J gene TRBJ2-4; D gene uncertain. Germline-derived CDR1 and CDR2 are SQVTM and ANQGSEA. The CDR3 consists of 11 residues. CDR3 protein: CSASIGNIKYF. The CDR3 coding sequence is TGCAGCGCCTCTATTGGAAACATTAAGTACTTC.

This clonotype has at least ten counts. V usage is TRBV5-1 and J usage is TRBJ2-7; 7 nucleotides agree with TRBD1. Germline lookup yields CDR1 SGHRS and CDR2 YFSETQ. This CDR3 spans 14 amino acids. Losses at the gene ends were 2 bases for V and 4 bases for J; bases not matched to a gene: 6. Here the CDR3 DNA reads TGCGCCAGCAGCTTTTCTGGGACAGCATACGAGCAGTACTTC. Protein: CASSFSGTAYEQYF. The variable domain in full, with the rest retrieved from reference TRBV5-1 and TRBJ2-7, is KAGVTQTPRYLIKTRGQQVTLSCSPISGHRSVSWYQQTPGQGLQFLFEYFSETQRNKGNFPGRFSGRQFSNSRSEMNVSTLELGDSALYLCASSFSGTAYEQYFGPGTRLTVT.

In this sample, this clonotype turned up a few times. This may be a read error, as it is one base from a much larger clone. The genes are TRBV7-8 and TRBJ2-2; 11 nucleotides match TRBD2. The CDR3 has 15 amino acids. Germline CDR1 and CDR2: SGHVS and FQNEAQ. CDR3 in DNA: TGTGCCAGCAGCTTAGGACTAGCGGGGACCGGGGAGCTGTGTTTT. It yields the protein CASSLGLAGTGELCF. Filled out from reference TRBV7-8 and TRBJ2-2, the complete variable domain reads GAGVSQSPRYKVAKRGQDVALRCDPISGHVSLFWYQQALGQGPEFLTYFQNEAQLDKSGLPSDRFFAERPEGSVSTLKIQRTQQEDSAVYLCASSLGLAGTGELCFGEGSRLTVL.

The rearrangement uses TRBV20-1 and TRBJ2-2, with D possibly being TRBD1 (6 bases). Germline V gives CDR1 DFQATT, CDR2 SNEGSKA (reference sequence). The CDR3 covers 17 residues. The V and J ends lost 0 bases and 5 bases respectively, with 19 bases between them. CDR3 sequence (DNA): TGCAGTGCTAGAGATCGGACAGAATCTCTTCGAACCGGGGAGCTGTTTTTT. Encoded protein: CSARDRTESLRTGELFF.

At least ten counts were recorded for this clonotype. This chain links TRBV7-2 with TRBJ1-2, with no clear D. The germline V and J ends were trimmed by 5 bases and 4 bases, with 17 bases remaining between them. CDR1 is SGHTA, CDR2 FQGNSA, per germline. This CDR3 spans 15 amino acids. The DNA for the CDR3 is TGTGCCAGCAGCGATTTAGTAGACATCAGCTATGGCTACACCTTC. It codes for CASSDLVDISYGYTF. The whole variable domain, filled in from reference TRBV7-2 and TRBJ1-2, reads GAGVSQSPSNKVTEKGKDVELRCDPISGHTALYWYRQSLGQGLEFLIYFQGNSAPDKSGLPSDRFSAERTGGSVSTLTIQRTQQEDSAVYLCASSDLVDISYGYTFGSGTRLTVV.

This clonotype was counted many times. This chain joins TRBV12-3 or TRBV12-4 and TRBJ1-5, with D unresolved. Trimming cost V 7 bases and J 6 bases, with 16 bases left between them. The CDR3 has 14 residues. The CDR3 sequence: CASTLAGGSQPQHF. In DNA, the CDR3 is TGTGCCAGCACTCTCGCGGGTGGAAGTCAGCCCCAGCATTTT.

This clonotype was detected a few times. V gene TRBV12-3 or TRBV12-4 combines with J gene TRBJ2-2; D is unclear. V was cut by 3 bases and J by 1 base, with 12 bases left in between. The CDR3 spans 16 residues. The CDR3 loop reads CASSFRVTENTGELFF. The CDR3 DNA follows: TGTGCCAGCAGTTTTCGGGTGACGGAGAACACCGGGGAGCTGTTTTTT.

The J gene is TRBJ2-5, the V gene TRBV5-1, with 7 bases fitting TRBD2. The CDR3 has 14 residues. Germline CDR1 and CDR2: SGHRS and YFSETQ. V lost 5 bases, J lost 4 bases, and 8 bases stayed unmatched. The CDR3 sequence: CASSPGTTGETQYF. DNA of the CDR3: TGCGCCAGCAGTCCCGGGACTACTGGAGAGACCCAGTACTTC.

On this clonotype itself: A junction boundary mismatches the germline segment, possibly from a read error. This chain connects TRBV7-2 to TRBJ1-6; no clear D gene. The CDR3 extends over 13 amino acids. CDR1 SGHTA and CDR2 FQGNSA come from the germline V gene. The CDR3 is CAISLGASSPLHF. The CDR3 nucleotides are TGTGCCATCAGCTTAGGAGCTAGTTCACCCCTCCACTTT.

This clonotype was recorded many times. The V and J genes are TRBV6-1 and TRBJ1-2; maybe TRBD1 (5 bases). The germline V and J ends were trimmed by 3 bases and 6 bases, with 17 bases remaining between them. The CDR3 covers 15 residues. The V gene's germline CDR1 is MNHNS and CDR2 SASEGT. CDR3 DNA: TGTGCCAGCAGTGAGACAGTCTCTTACGGGGATGGCTACACCTTC. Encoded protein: CASSETVSYGDGYTF.

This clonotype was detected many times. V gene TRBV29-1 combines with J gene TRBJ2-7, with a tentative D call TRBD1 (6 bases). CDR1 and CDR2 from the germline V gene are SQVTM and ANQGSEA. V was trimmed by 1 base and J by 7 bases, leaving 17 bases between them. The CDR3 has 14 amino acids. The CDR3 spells CSVEGFQGTGEQYF. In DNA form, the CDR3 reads TGCAGCGTTGAAGGTTTCCAGGGGACGGGGGAGCAGTACTTC.

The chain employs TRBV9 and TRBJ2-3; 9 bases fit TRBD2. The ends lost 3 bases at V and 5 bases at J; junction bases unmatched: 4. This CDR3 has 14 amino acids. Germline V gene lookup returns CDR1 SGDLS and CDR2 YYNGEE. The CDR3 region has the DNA TGTGCCAGCAGCGGCGGGGGGGCCGGAGATACGCAGTATTTT. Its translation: CASSGGGAGDTQYF.

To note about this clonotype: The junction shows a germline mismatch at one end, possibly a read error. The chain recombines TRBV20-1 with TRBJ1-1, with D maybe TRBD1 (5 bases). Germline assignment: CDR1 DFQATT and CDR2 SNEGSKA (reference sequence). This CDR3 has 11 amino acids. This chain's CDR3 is CILRGSTEAFF. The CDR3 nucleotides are TGTATTCTAAGGGGCTCGACTGAAGCTTTCTTT.

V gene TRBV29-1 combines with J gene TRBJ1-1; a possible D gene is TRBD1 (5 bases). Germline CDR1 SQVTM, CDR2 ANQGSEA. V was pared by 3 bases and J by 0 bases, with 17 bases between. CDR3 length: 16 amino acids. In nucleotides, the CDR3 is TGCAGCGTTGACGGACATATCAGTATAATGAACACTGAAGCTTTCTTT. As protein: CSVDGHISIMNTEAFF.

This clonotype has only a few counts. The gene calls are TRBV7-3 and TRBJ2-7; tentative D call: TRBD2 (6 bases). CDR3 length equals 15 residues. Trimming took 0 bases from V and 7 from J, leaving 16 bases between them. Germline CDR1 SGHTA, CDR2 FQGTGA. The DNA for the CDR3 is TGTGCCAGCAGCTTAACGGGGCCAGGACGGGAGGAGCAGTACTTC. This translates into CASSLTGPGREEQYF.

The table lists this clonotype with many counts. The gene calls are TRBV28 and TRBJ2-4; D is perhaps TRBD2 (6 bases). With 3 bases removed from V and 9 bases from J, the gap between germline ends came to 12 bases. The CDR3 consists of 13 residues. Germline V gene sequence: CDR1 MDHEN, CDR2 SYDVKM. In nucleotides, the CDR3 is TGTGCCAGCAGTTTGGGCAGGGAGGCCATTCAGTACTTC. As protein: CASSLGREAIQYF.

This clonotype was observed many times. In DNA, the CDR3 is TGTGCCAGCAGCTTATCTATGAAGACAGGGGGCAATGGCTACACCTTC. It encodes CASSLSMKTGGNGYTF. The chain couples TRBV11-1 to TRBJ1-2, with TRBD1 identical over 10 bases. The germline gives CDR1 SGHAT, CDR2 FQDESV (reference sequence). The ends lost 2 bases at V and 6 bases at J; junction bases unmatched: 9. The CDR3 has 16 amino acids.

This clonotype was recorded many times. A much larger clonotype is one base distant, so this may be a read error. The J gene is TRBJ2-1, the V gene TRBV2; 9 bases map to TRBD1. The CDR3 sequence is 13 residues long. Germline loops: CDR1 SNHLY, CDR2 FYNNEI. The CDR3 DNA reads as TGTGCCAGCATATCGGGACAGGGAAATGAGAAGTTCTTC. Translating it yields CASISGQGNEKFF. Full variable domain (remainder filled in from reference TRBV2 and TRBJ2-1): EPEVTQTPSHQVTQMGQEVILRCVPISNHLYFYWYRQILGQKVEFLVSFYNNEISEKSEIFDDQFSVERPDGSNFTLKIRSTKLEDSAMYFCASISGQGNEKFFGPGTRLTVL.

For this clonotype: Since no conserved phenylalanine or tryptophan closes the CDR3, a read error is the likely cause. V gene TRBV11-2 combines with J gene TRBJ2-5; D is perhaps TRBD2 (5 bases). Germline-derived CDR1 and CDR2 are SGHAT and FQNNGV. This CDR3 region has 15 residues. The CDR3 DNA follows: TGTGCCAGCAGCCCCGTTGTAACCGGGGAAGAGTCCCAGTACTAC. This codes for CASSPVVTGEESQYY.

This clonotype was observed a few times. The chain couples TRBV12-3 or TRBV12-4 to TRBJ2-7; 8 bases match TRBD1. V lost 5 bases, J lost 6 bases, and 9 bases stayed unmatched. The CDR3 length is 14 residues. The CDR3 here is CASSQGATPLEQYF. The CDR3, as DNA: TGTGCCAGCAGTCAGGGGGCGACCCCCCTCGAGCAGTACTTC.

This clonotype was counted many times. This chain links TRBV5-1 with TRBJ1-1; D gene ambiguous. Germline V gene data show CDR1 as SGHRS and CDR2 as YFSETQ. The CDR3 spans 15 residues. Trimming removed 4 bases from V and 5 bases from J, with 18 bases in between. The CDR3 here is CASSAPGSVLTEAFF. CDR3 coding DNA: TGCGCCAGCAGCGCACCCGGGTCGGTGCTGACTGAAGCTTTCTTT.

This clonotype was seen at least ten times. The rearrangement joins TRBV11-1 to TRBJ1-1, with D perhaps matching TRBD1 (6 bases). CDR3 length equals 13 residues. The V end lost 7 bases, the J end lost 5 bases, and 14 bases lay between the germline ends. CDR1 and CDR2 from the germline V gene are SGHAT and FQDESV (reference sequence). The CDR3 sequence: CASTWGGRTEAFF. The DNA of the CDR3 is TGTGCCAGCACCTGGGGGGGGCGGACTGAAGCTTTCTTT.

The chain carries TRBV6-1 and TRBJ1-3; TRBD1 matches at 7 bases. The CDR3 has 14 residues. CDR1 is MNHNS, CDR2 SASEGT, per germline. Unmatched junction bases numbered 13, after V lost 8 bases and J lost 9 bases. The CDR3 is CASQPRDRVITIYF. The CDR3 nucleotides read TGTGCCAGCCAACCGAGAGACAGGGTAATCACCATATATTTT.

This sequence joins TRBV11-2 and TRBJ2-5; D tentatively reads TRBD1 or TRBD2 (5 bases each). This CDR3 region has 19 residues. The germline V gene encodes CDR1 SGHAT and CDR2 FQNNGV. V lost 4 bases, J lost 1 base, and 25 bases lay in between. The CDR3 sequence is CASSSRNLASIRVQETQYF. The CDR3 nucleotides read TGTGCCAGCAGCTCACGGAATCTAGCCTCCATCAGGGTCCAAGAGACCCAGTACTTC.